Below are 2 T cell receptor beta chains sequenced from a single sample in a study of blood T cell repertoires in COVID-19 (dated by TCRdb to 2018 to 2021). The protocol used for the library was the immunoSEQ multiplex PCR assay. As stored in TCRdb, this immuneACCESS dataset retains in-frame rearrangements with V and J assigned. A fraction of the clones does not appear; measured against another copy, unresolved V genes explain less than half of the discrepancy, and the remainder lacks a known reason. This sample comprises 200,000 to 250,000 clones, about 87% of them detected only once. The top ten hold roughly 2.7% of the sample. The material sequenced was PBMCs or T cells enriched from blood (not recorded which). These TCRs come from a woman aged 25-40 years who had recovered from COVID-19.

The genes are TRBV29-1 and TRBJ2-1; D remains ambiguous. CDR3 length: 14 amino acids. Germline CDR1 and CDR2: SQVTM and ANQGSEA. V was trimmed by 4 bases and J by 4 bases, leaving 14 bases between them. The CDR3 DNA reads as TGCAGCGTTGTGTCCCCAATCAGTTACAATGAGCAGTTCTTC. This gives the protein CSVVSPISYNEQFF.

This chain links TRBV11-2 with TRBJ1-1; a weak D match, TRBD1 (5 bases). Trimming removed 2 bases at V and 5 bases at J, with 18 bases between. The length of the CDR3 is 16 residues. Germline V gene data show CDR1 as SGHAT and CDR2 as FQNNGV. Here the CDR3 reads CASSLFRAWGETEAFF. In DNA, the CDR3 is TGTGCCAGCAGCTTATTCAGGGCTTGGGGCGAAACTGAAGCTTTCTTT.